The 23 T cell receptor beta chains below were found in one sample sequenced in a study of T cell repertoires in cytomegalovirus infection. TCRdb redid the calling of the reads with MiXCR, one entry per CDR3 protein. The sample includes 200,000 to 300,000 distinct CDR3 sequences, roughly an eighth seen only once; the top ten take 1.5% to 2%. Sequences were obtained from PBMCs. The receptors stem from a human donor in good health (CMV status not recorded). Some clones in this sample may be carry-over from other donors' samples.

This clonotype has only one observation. The CDR3 nucleotides are TGTGCCAGCGGCAGATTTAGCGGGGCTTACGAGCAGTACTTC. It encodes CASGRFSGAYEQYF. The chain is built from TRBV28 and TRBJ2-7; 8 nucleotides align to TRBD2. V shed 8 bases and J 4 bases; nucleotides not matched to a gene: 10. The CDR3 consists of 14 residues. Germline V gene data show CDR1 as MDHEN and CDR2 as SYDVKM.

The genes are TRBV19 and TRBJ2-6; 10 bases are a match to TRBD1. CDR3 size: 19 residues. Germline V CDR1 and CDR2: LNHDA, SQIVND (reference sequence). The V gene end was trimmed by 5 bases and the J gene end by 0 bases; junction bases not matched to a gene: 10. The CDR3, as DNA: TGTGCCAGTAGTCTCCCTACGGGACAGGGGAGCTCTGGGGCCAACGTCCTGACTTTC. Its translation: CASSLPTGQGSSGANVLTF. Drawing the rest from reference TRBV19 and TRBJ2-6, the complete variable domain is DGGITQSPKYLFRKEGQNVTLSCEQNLNHDAMYWYRQDPGQGLRLIYYSQIVNDFQKGDIAEGYSVSREKKESFPLTVTSAQKNPTAFYLCASSLPTGQGSSGANVLTFGAGSRLTVL.

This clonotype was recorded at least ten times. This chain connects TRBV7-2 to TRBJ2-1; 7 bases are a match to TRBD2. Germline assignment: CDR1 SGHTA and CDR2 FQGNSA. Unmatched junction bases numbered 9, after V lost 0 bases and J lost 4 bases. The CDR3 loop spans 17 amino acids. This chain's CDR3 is CASSLAAVASGYNEQFF. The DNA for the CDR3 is TGTGCCAGCAGCTTAGCGGCCGTGGCTAGCGGATACAATGAGCAGTTCTTC.

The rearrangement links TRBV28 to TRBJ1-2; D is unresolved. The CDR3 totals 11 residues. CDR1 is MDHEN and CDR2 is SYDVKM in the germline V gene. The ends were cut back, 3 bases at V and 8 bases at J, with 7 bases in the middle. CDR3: CASSFQWGYTF. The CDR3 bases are TGTGCCAGCAGTTTTCAGTGGGGCTACACCTTC.

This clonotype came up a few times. The CDR3 nucleotides are TGTGCCAGCAGCTATCTCCAAGGGCCCCAGCATTTT. Translation: CASSYLQGPQHF. The J gene is TRBJ1-5, the V gene TRBV7-4; D ambiguous. The CDR3 has 12 residues. Germline loops: CDR1 SGHVT, CDR2 SQSDAQ. Between the trimmed V and J ends, which lost 4 bases and 9 bases, there was a span of 10 bases.

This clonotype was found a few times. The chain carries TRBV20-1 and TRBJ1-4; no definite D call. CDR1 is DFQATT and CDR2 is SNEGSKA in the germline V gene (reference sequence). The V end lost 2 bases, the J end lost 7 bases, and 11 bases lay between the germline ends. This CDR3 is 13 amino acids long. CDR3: CSARSARGEKLFF. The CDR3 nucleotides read TGCAGTGCTAGATCGGCCCGAGGTGAAAAACTGTTTTTT.

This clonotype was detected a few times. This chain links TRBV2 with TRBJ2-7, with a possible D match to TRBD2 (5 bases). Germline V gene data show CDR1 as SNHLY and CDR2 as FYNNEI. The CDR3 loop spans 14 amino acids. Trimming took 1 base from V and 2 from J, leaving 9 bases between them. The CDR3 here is CASSEGGYAYEQYF. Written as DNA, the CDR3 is TGTGCCAGCAGTGAAGGAGGGTACGCCTACGAGCAGTACTTC.

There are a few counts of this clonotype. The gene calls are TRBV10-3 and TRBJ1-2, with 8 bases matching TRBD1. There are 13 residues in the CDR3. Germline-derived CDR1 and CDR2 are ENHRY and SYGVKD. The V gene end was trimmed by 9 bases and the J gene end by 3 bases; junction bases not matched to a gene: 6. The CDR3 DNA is TGTGCCATTGGGACAGGTAGTCACTATGGCTACACCTTC. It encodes CAIGTGSHYGYTF.

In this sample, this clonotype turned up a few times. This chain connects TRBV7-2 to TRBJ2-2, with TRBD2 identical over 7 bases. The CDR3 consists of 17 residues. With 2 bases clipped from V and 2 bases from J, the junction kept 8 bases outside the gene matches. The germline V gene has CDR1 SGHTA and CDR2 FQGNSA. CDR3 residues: CASSLSWGGANTGELFF. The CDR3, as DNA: TGTGCCAGCAGCTTATCCTGGGGAGGGGCTAACACCGGGGAGCTGTTTTTT.

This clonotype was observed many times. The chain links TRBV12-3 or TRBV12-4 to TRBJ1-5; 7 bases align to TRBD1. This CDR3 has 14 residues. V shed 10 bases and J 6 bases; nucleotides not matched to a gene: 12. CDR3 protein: CATSNGQGVQPQHF. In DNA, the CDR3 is TGTGCCACGTCTAACGGGCAGGGGGTTCAGCCCCAGCATTTT.

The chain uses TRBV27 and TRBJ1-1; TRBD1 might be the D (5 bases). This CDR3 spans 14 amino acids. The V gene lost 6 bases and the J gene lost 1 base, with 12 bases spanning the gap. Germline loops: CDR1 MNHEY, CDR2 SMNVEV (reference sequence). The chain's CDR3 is CASSPGRWNTEAFF. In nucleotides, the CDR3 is TGTGCCAGCAGCCCGGGACGGTGGAACACTGAAGCTTTCTTT.

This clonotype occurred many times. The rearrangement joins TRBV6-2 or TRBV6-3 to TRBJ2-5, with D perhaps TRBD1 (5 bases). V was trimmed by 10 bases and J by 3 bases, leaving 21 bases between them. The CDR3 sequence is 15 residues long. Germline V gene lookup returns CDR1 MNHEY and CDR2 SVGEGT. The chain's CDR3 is CATATFWTSEETQYF. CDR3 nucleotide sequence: TGTGCCACGGCCACTTTTTGGACAAGCGAAGAGACCCAGTACTTC.

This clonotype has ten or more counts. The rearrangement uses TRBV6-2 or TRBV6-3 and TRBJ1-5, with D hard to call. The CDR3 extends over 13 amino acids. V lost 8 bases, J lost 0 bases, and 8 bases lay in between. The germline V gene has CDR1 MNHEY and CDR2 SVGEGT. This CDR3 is CASSDLSNQPQHF. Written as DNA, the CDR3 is TGTGCCAGCTCGGACCTTAGCAATCAGCCCCAGCATTTT.

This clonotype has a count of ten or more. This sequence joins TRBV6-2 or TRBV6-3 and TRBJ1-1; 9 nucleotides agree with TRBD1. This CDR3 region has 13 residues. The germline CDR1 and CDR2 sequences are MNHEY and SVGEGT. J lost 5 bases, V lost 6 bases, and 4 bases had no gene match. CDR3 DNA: TGTGCCAGCAGGGGGACAGGGAAGACTGAAGCTTTCTTT. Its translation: CASRGTGKTEAFF.

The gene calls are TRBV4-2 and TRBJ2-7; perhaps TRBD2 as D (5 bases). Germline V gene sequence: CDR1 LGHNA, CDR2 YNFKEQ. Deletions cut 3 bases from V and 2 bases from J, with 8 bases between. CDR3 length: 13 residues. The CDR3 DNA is TGTGCCAGCAGCCAGCCGGGAACCTACGAGCAGTACTTC. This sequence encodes CASSQPGTYEQYF.

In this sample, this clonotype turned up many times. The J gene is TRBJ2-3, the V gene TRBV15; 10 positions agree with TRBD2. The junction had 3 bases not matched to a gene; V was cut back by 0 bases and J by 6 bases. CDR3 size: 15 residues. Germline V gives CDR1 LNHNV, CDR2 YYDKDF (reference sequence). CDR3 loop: CATSREAGGPDTQYF. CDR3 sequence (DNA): TGTGCCACCAGCAGAGAAGCGGGAGGGCCCGATACGCAGTATTTT. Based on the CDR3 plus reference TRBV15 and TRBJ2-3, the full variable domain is DAMVIQNPRYQVTQFGKPVTLSCSQTLNHNVMYWYQQKSSQAPKLLFHYYDKDFNNEADTPDNFQSRRPNTSFCFLDIRSPGLGDTAMYLCATSREAGGPDTQYFGPGTRLTVL.

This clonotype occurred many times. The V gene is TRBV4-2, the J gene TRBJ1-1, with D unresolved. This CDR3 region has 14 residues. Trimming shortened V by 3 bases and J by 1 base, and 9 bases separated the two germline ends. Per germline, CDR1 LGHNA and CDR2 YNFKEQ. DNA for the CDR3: TGTGCCAGCAGCCAGTCTACTTCGAACACTGAAGCTTTCTTT. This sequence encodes CASSQSTSNTEAFF.

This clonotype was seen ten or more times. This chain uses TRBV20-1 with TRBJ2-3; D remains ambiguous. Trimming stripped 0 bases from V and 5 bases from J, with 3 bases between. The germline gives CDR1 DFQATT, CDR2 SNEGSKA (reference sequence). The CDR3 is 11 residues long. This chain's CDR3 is CSARDVDTQYF. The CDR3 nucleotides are TGCAGTGCTAGAGATGTAGATACGCAGTATTTT.

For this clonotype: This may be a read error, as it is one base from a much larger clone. This chain's CDR3 is CASSRLAGPYNEQFF. The DNA of the CDR3 is TGTGCCAGCAGCCGACTAGCGGGGCCCTACAATGAGCAGTTCTTC. The chain employs TRBV6-2 or TRBV6-3 and TRBJ2-1; 11 bases fit TRBD2. The trim removed 6 bases at V and 2 bases at J, leaving 3 bases unmatched. Germline CDR1 is MNHEY and CDR2 is SVGEGT. The CDR3 consists of 15 residues.

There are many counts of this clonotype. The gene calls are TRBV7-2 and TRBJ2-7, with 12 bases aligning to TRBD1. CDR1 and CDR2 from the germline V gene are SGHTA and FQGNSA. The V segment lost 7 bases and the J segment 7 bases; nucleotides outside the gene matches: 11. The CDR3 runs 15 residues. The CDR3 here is CASTRGTGGMREQYF. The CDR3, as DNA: TGTGCCAGCACCCGAGGGACAGGGGGCATGAGGGAGCAGTACTTC.

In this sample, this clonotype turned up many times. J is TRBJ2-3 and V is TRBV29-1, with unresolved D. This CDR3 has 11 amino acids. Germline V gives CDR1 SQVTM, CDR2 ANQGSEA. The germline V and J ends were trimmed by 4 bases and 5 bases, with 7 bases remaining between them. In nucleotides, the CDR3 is TGCAGCGTTGTAACGTTAGATACGCAGTATTTT. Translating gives CSVVTLDTQYF.

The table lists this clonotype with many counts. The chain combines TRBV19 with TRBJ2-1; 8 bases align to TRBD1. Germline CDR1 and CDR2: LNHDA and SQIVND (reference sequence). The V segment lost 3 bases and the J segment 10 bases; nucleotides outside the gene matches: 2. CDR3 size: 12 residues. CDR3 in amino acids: CASSIGTGEQFF. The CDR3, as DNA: TGTGCCAGTAGTATTGGGACAGGCGAGCAGTTCTTC.

CDR3 region: CASSYSALSKETQYF. The CDR3 DNA is TGTGCCAGCAGTTACTCGGCGCTTTCTAAAGAGACCCAGTACTTC. The chain links TRBV6-5 to TRBJ2-5; the D is unclear. The CDR3 extends over 15 amino acids. Germline-derived CDR1 and CDR2 are MNHEY and SVGAGI. Deletions cut 0 bases from V and 3 bases from J, with 11 bases between.